This T cell receptor beta chain was recorded in a study of T cell repertoires in cytomegalovirus infection. Study-level background: Signatures in public TCR beta sequences pointed to both CMV infection and matching HLA type.

Germline CDR1 and CDR2: SEHNR and FQNEAQ (reference sequence). This CDR3 region has 14 residues. Trimming took 6 bases from V and 0 from J, leaving 12 bases between them. The study, taken as a whole, reports: The ex vivo response was dominated by HLA-C-restricted CMV-specific TCR beta clonotypes. CMV carriers having the relevant HLA were flagged by cumulative public TCR beta family frequency.

A few counts support this clonotype. Its antigen is not known. Each CDR3 protein gets one entry after TCRdb re-called the reads with MiXCR. The sample has some 220,000 distinct CDR3 sequences, roughly an eighth seen once; the top ten hold about 1.5%. The sample taken for sequencing was PBMCs. This clonotype was sampled from a human donor in good health (CMV status not recorded). Some clones in this sample may be carry-over from other donors' samples. The rearrangement links TRBV7-9 to TRBJ2-7; D may be TRBD2 (6 bases). The CDR3 spells CASSGTSVSYEQYF. The CDR3 bases are TGTGCCAGCAGTGGGACTTCCGTCTCCTACGAGCAGTACTTC.